The 3 T cell receptor beta chains listed next were all sequenced from one sample in a study of blood T cell repertoires in COVID-19. The table came from immunoSEQ multiplex PCR; TCRdb's copy has only in-frame clones and leaves some out. Among around 200,000 clones, about 86% were seen once, and the ten largest hold 2.5% to 3.5%. Sequenced: peripheral blood. The receptors originated from a man aged 50 to 59 with active or convalescent COVID-19.

The J gene is TRBJ2-5, the V gene TRBV5-8, with D unclear. The CDR3 runs 14 residues. Deletions cut 0 bases from V and 1 base from J, with 7 bases between. CDR1 is SGHTS, CDR2 YDEGEE, per germline. The chain's CDR3 is CASSLGLVQETQYF. The CDR3 nucleotides are TGTGCCAGCAGCTTGGGTCTAGTCCAAGAGACCCAGTACTTC.

The count of this clone is one. This chain joins TRBV9 and TRBJ1-1; 8 bases are shared with TRBD1. V shed 5 bases, J shed 1 base, and the junction held 7 bases outside the gene matches. This CDR3 is built from 15 residues. CDR1 SGDLS and CDR2 YYNGEE come from the germline V gene. The DNA of the CDR3 is TGTGCCAGCAGGAGGACAGGGTCAGGGAACACTGAAGCTTTCTTT. Protein product: CASRRTGSGNTEAFF. Based on the CDR3 plus reference TRBV9 and TRBJ1-1, the full variable domain is DSGVTQTPKHLITATGQRVTLRCSPRSGDLSVYWYQQSLDQGLQFLIQYYNGEERAKGNILERFSAQQFPDLHSELNLSSLELGDSALYFCASRRTGSGNTEAFFGQGTRLTVV.

The rearrangement joins TRBV10-2 to TRBJ2-3; 9 positions match TRBD2. This CDR3 is built from 17 residues. Trimming removed 0 bases from V and 1 base from J; junction bases left unmatched: 5. Germline-derived CDR1 and CDR2 are WSHSY and SAAADI. The CDR3 DNA follows: TGCGCCAGCAGTGAGTCGACAGCGGGAGGCCGCACAGATACGCAGTATTTT. Protein sequence: CASSESTAGGRTDTQYF.